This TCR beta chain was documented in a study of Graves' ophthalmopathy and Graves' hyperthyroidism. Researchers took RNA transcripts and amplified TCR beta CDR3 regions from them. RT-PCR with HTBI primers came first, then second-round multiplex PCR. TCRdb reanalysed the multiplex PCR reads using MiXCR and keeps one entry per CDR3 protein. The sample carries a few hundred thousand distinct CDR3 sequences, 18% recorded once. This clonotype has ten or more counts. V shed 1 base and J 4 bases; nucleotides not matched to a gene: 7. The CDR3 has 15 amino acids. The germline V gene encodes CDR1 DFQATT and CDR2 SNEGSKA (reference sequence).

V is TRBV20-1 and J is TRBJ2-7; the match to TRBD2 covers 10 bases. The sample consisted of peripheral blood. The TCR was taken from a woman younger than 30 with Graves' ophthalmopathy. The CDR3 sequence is CSARVRGLAVYEQYF. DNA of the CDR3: TGCAGTGCTAGAGTCCGTGGACTAGCGGTTTACGAGCAGTACTTC.